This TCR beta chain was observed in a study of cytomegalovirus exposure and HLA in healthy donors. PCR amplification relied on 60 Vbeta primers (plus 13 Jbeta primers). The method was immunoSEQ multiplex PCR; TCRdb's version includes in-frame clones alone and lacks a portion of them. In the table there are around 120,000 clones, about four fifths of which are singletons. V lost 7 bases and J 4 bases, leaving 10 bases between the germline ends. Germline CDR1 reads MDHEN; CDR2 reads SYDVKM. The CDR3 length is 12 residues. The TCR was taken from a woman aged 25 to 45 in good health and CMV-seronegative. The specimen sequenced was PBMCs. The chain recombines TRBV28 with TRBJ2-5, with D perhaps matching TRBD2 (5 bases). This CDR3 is CASKTTLETQYF. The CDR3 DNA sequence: TGTGCCAGCAAGACTACTTTAGAGACCCAGTACTTC.